One sample yielded the 27 T cell receptor beta chains listed below, sequenced in a study of T cells in Graves' hyperthyroidism and ophthalmopathy. RNA transcripts served as the template for amplifying TCR beta CDR3 regions. The study used the HTBI primer set for a first-round RT-PCR of the TCR CDR3. TCRdb reprocessed the multiplex PCR reads via MiXCR and lists one record per CDR3 protein. Here the sample spans 380,000 or so distinct CDR3 sequences, approximately 12% being singletons. The sample taken for sequencing was blood. The receptors were sampled from a man aged 25 to 45 with Graves' hyperthyroidism that later progressed to Graves' ophthalmopathy.

The table lists this clonotype with many counts. The gene calls are TRBV5-5 and TRBJ1-4; D perhaps matches TRBD1 (6 bases). The CDR3 sequence is 15 residues long. Germline lookup yields CDR1 SGHKS and CDR2 YYEKEE (reference sequence). V was trimmed by 3 bases and J by 4 bases, leaving 13 bases between them. CDR3 sequence (DNA): TGTGCCAGCAGCTCGGACAGTTATTATAATGAAAAACTGTTTTTT. It encodes CASSSDSYYNEKLFF.

The J gene is TRBJ2-4, the V gene TRBV20-1; TRBD1 agrees at 9 bases. Germline CDR1 is DFQATT and CDR2 is SNEGSKA (reference sequence). The length of the CDR3 is 13 residues. V shed 6 bases and J 6 bases; nucleotides not matched to a gene: 6. CDR3 DNA: TGCAGTGCACCCACAGGGGGCACAAACATTCAGTACTTC. It is translated as CSAPTGGTNIQYF.

Ten or more counts support this clonotype. The chain has TRBV9 and TRBJ1-1; unclear D gene. The CDR3 totals 12 residues. V was cut by 8 bases and J by 2 bases, with 10 bases left in between. Per germline, CDR1 SGDLS and CDR2 YYNGEE. DNA of the CDR3: TGTGCCAGGACGGGGTCCAACACTGAAGCTTTCTTT. Translation gives CARTGSNTEAFF.

This clonotype has just one count. The chain combines TRBV3-1 with TRBJ2-7; TRBD1 aligns across 9 bases. This CDR3 has 15 residues. With V trimmed by 4 bases and J by 5 bases, 9 bases remained unmatched. The germline gives CDR1 LGHDT, CDR2 YNNKEL (reference sequence). CDR3 sequence reads: CASSPILGQGNEQYF. The CDR3 DNA sequence: TGTGCCAGCAGCCCGATATTGGGACAGGGCAACGAGCAGTACTTC.

This clonotype came up a few times. The V and J genes are TRBV15 and TRBJ1-2, with D possibly TRBD1 on 5 matching bases. Per germline, CDR1 LNHNV and CDR2 YYDKDF (reference sequence). The V and J ends lost 2 bases and 3 bases respectively, with 13 bases between them. The CDR3 extends over 15 amino acids. The CDR3 DNA sequence: TGTGCCACCAGCAGATACAGGAGGTATTACTATGGCTACACCTTC. Amino acid sequence: CATSRYRRYYYGYTF.

There are a few counts of this clonotype. The rearrangement joins TRBV7-6 to TRBJ2-5, with D perhaps TRBD1 (8 bases). The CDR3 has 15 amino acids. Trimming took off 0 bases at V and 7 bases at J, with 15 bases between the two ends. Germline values: CDR1 SGHVS, CDR2 FNYEAQ. CDR3 sequence reads: CASSLARTGRVTQYF. The CDR3 DNA follows: TGTGCCAGCAGCTTAGCGAGGACAGGGAGGGTGACCCAGTACTTC.

This chain joins TRBV18 and TRBJ2-3; TRBD1 aligns across 8 bases. Germline V gene sequence: CDR1 KGHSH, CDR2 LQKENI. V shed 3 bases, J shed 5 bases, and the junction held 13 bases outside the gene matches. The CDR3 totals 17 residues. The CDR3 coding sequence is TGTGCCAGCTCACCTCTTGACCGGACAGGGAGGTTAGATACGCAGTATTTT. Its protein product is CASSPLDRTGRLDTQYF.

This clonotype was recorded many times. V is TRBV7-8 and J is TRBJ2-1; maybe TRBD2 (7 bases). CDR3 length equals 17 residues. V was pared by 4 bases and J by 2 bases, with 18 bases between. The V gene's germline CDR1 is SGHVS and CDR2 FQNEAQ. CDR3 nucleotides: TGTGCCAGCAGCTCCGATGGGGGGGCGAAGGCCTACAATGAGCAGTTCTTC. This gives the protein CASSSDGGAKAYNEQFF.

A few counts support this clonotype. The V gene is TRBV5-4, the J gene TRBJ1-4; TRBD1 aligns across 8 bases. The ends lost 0 bases at V and 5 bases at J; junction bases unmatched: 3. The germline gives CDR1 SGHNT, CDR2 YYREEE (reference sequence). This CDR3 is 15 amino acids long. The CDR3 region has the DNA TGTGCCAGCAGCTTGGCCAGGGGGCAGAATGAAAAACTGTTTTTT. Residues: CASSLARGQNEKLFF. The whole variable domain, filled in from reference TRBV5-4 and TRBJ1-4, reads ETGVTQSPTHLIKTRGQQVTLRCSSQSGHNTVSWYQQALGQGPQFIFQYYREEENGRGNFPPRFSGLQFPNYSSELNVNALELDDSALYLCASSLARGQNEKLFFGSGTQLSVL.

This clonotype was observed many times. The chain has TRBV20-1 and TRBJ1-1; D is possibly TRBD1 (5 bases). The germline gives CDR1 DFQATT, CDR2 SNEGSKA (reference sequence). V lost 6 bases and J 5 bases, leaving 13 bases between the germline ends. This CDR3 contains 12 residues. The CDR3 DNA reads as TGCAGTGCCGGGACGGGGAAGACTGAAGCTTTCTTT. Translating gives CSAGTGKTEAFF.

In this sample, this clonotype turned up many times. The chain carries TRBV27 and TRBJ2-3; 12 bases are shared with TRBD2. V lost 1 base and J lost 0; bases outside the gene matches: 8. CDR1 MNHEY and CDR2 SMNVEV come from the germline V gene (reference sequence). The CDR3 extends over 19 amino acids. CDR3: CASSLLGLAGGLSTDTQYF. In DNA form, the CDR3 reads TGTGCCAGCAGTTTATTGGGGCTAGCGGGGGGGTTGAGCACAGATACGCAGTATTTT.

This clonotype was counted at least ten times. This rearrangement joins TRBV7-9 to TRBJ2-1; TRBD2 aligns across 12 bases. Per germline, CDR1 SEHNR and CDR2 FQNEAQ (reference sequence). Trimming took 6 bases from V and 7 from J; bases not matched to a gene: 22. CDR3 length equals 20 residues. The CDR3 sequence: CASRETKTSGGPGRRNEQFF. The CDR3 DNA follows: TGTGCCAGCAGGGAAACAAAGACTAGCGGGGGCCCCGGAAGGAGGAATGAGCAGTTCTTC.

The chain joins TRBV29-1 to TRBJ2-1; D is perhaps TRBD1 (6 bases). Between the trimmed V and J ends, which lost 7 bases and 2 bases, there was a span of 18 bases. In germline, CDR1 is SQVTM, CDR2 ANQGSEA. This CDR3 comprises 15 residues. This chain's CDR3 is CSAKGVLAAYNEQFF. The DNA of the CDR3 is TGCAGCGCCAAGGGGGTCCTAGCAGCCTACAATGAGCAGTTCTTC.

The CDR3 is CSATDQPYGYTF. The CDR3 DNA sequence: TGCAGTGCTACCGATCAGCCCTACGGCTACACCTTC. V is TRBV20-1 and J is TRBJ1-2; D is unresolved. Germline V gene lookup returns CDR1 DFQATT and CDR2 SNEGSKA (reference sequence). The CDR3 contains 12 residues. Deletions cut 4 bases from V and 8 bases from J, with 14 bases between.

This rearrangement joins TRBV10-3 to TRBJ1-2, with D uncertain. Trimming removed 0 bases at V and 8 bases at J, with 13 bases between. The CDR3 covers 14 residues. CDR1 is ENHRY and CDR2 is SYGVKD in the germline V gene. The CDR3 spells CAISESKGERGYTF. CDR3 in DNA: TGTGCCATCAGTGAGTCGAAAGGAGAACGGGGCTACACCTTC.

Of note for this clonotype: One junction end does not reproduce the germline sequence, and a read error may be involved. This sequence joins TRBV28 and TRBJ2-7; D remains unclear. The CDR3 length is 11 residues. Germline V gives CDR1 MDHEN, CDR2 SYDVKM. The CDR3 coding sequence is TGTGACAGCAGCATACAGTACGAGCAGTACTTC. Amino acids: CDSSIQYEQYF.

This clonotype was counted many times. The chain links TRBV6-1 to TRBJ2-7; TRBD2 matches at 8 bases. Germline lookup yields CDR1 MNHNS and CDR2 SASEGT. This CDR3 region has 15 residues. The junction had 7 bases not matched to a gene; V was cut back by 6 bases and J by 0 bases. The CDR3 region has the DNA TGTGCCAGCAGCTATAGCGGGGAGAGCTCCTACGAGCAGTACTTC. Its protein product is CASSYSGESSYEQYF.

This clonotype was observed at least ten times. The gene calls are TRBV12-5 and TRBJ2-3; 7 nucleotides align to TRBD2. With V trimmed by 5 bases and J by 2 bases, 19 bases remained unmatched. The germline V gene encodes CDR1 LGHNT and CDR2 FRNRAP. This CDR3 is built from 19 residues. CDR3 nucleotide sequence: TGTGCTAGTGGTGGGGGAAGCGGGGCCAATCCCCTGTCCACAGATACGCAGTATTTT. It codes for CASGGGSGANPLSTDTQYF.

At least ten counts were recorded for this clonotype. V and J are TRBV12-3 or TRBV12-4 and TRBJ2-7; 7 bases map to TRBD1. Trimming at V came to 6 bases and at J to 7 bases, leaving 6 bases not matched to a gene. This CDR3 contains 12 residues. CDR3 DNA: TGTGCCAGCAGCCCGGACAGGTGGGAGCAGTACTTC. This codes for CASSPDRWEQYF.

This clonotype was found a few times. This chain uses TRBV24-1 with TRBJ1-2, with D possibly being TRBD1 (6 bases). The V end was cut by 4 bases, the J end by 6 bases, with 14 bases between. The CDR3 totals 14 residues. The V gene's germline CDR1 is KGHDR and CDR2 SFDVKD. This chain's CDR3 is CATSDPRDKDGYTF. In nucleotides, the CDR3 is TGTGCCACCAGTGACCCCCGGGACAAAGATGGCTACACCTTC.

The CDR3 loop reads CANLEKDRSSGANVLTF. The CDR3 DNA follows: TGCGCCAACCTCGAGAAAGACAGAAGCTCTGGGGCCAACGTCCTGACTTTC. The chain combines TRBV5-1 with TRBJ2-6; perhaps TRBD1 as D (5 bases). The germline gives CDR1 SGHRS, CDR2 YFSETQ. The V gene lost 9 bases and the J gene lost 0 bases, with 19 bases spanning the gap. The CDR3 spans 17 residues. The variable domain in full, with the rest retrieved from reference TRBV5-1 and TRBJ2-6, is KAGVTQTPRYLIKTRGQQVTLSCSPISGHRSVSWYQQTPGQGLQFLFEYFSETQRNKGNFPGRFSGRQFSNSRSEMNVSTLELGDSALYLCANLEKDRSSGANVLTFGAGSRLTVL.

This clonotype has a count of ten or more. The chain is built from TRBV12-3 or TRBV12-4 and TRBJ2-7, with unresolved D. CDR3 length: 15 amino acids. V was clipped by 5 bases and J by 2 bases, with 16 bases between them. The CDR3 DNA sequence: TGTGCCAGCAGTCCTTCCTGGGCAGGACCCTACGAGCAGTACTTC. Its translation: CASSPSWAGPYEQYF.

The chain recombines TRBV24-1 with TRBJ2-1, with TRBD2 matching 7 bases. Germline V lookup: CDR1 KGHDR, CDR2 SFDVKD. The CDR3 has 16 residues. Unmatched junction bases numbered 11, after V lost 3 bases and J lost 7 bases. CDR3 protein: CATSDPFAGVNNEQFF. The DNA of the CDR3 is TGTGCCACCAGTGATCCGTTTGCGGGGGTAAATAATGAGCAGTTCTTC.

The rearrangement links TRBV27 to TRBJ2-1; 11 positions agree with TRBD2. CDR1 and CDR2 from the germline V gene are MNHEY and SMNVEV (reference sequence). The CDR3 loop spans 14 amino acids. V lost 2 bases, J lost 12 bases, and 6 bases stayed unmatched. The CDR3 DNA reads as TGTGCCAGCAGTTTAGGAGGGGGACTAGCGGCGCAGTTCTTC. Translated: CASSLGGGLAAQFF.

In its sample, this clonotype was seen many times. CDR3 nucleotides: TGTGCCAGCAGTTACTCAACAGGGGATAATTCACCCCTCCACTTT. Translation: CASSYSTGDNSPLHF. The chain has TRBV6-5 and TRBJ1-6; 7 nucleotides align to TRBD1. CDR1 and CDR2 (germline): MNHEY, SVGAGI. The CDR3 spans 15 residues. V gave up 0 bases and J gave up 5 bases; unmatched junction bases: 1.

The rearrangement joins TRBV27 to TRBJ1-6, with D perhaps matching TRBD1 (6 bases). V was shortened by 6 bases and J by 9 bases, with 15 bases between the two germline ends. The CDR3 extends over 14 amino acids. CDR1 and CDR2 (germline): MNHEY, SMNVEV (reference sequence). DNA for the CDR3: TGTGCCAGCAGACGTGTAGGGGGGGGTTCACCCCTCCACTTT. Protein: CASRRVGGGSPLHF.

The chain is built from TRBV12-3 or TRBV12-4 and TRBJ1-5; D is perhaps TRBD1 (6 bases). V was pared by 3 bases and J by 3 bases, with 12 bases between. The CDR3 sequence is 15 residues long. The CDR3 DNA reads TGTGCCAGCAGTTTCGGGGCAGGGGTCAATCAGCCCCAGCATTTT. It specifies CASSFGAGVNQPQHF.